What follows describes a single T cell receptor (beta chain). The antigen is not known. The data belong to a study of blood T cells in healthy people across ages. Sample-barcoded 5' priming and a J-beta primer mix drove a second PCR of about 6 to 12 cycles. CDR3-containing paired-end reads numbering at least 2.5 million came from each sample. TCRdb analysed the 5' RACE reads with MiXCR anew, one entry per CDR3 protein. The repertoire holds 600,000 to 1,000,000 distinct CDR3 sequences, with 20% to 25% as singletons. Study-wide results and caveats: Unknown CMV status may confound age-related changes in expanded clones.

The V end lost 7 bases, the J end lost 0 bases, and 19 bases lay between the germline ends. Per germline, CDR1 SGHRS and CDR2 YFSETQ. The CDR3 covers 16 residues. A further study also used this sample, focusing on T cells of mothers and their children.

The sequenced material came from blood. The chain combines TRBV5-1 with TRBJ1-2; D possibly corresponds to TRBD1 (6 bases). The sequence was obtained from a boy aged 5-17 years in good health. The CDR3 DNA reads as TGCGCCAGCTTCGGACAGAAGACTGACTCTAACTATGGCTACACCTTC. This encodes CASFGQKTDSNYGYTF.